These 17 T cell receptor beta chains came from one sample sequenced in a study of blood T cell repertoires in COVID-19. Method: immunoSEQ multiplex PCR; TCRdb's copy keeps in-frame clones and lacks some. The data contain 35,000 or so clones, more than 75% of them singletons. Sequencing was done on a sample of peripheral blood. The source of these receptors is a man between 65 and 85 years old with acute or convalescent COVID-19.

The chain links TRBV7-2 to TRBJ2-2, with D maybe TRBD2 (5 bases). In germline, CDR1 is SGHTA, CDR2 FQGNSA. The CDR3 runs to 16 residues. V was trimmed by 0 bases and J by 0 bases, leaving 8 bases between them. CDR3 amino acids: CASSLAPGSNTGELFF. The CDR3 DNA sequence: TGTGCCAGCAGCTTAGCACCGGGGTCGAACACCGGGGAGCTGTTTTTT. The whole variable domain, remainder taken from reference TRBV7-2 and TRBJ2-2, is GAGVSQSPSNKVTEKGKDVELRCDPISGHTALYWYRQSLGQGLEFLIYFQGNSAPDKSGLPSDRFSAERTGGSVSTLTIQRTQQEDSAVYLCASSLAPGSNTGELFFGEGSRLTVL.

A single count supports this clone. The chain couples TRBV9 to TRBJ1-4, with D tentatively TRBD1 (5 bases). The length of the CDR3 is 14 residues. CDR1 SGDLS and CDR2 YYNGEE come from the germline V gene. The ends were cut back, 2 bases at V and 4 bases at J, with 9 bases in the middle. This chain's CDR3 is CASSVKGFNEKLFF. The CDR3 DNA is TGTGCCAGCAGCGTTAAGGGGTTTAATGAAAAACTGTTTTTT.

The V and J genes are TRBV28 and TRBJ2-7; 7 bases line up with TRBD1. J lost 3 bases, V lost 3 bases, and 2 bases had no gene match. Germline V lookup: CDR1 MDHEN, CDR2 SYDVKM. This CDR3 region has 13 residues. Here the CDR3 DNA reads TGTGCCAGCAGTTTGACAGGGAACTACGAGCAGTACTTC. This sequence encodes CASSLTGNYEQYF.

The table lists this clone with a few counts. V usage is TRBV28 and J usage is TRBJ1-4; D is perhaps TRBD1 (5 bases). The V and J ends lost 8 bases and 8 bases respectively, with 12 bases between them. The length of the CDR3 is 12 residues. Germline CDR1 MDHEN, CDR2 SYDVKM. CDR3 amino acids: CASRAPGEKLFF. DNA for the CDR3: TGTGCCAGCCGGGCCCCAGGGGAAAAACTGTTTTTT.

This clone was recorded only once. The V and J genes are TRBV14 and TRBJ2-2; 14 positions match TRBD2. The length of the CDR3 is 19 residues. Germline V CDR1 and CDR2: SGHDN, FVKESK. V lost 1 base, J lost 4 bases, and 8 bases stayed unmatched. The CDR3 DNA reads TGTGCCAGCAGCCAAGGCGGGACTAGCGGGAGAAACCTCACCGGGGAGCTGTTTTTT. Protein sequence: CASSQGGTSGRNLTGELFF.

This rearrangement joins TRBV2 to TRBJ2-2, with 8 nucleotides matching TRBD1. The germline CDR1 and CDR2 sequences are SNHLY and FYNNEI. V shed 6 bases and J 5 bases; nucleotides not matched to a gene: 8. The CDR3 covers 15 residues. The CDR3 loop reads CASREGGQVTGELFF. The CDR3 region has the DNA TGTGCCAGCAGGGAGGGGGGACAGGTGACCGGGGAGCTGTTTTTT.

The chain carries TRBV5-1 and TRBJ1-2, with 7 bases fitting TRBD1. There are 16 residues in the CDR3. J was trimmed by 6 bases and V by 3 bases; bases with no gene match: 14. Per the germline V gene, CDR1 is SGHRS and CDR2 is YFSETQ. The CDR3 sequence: CASSWMYRGKFDGYTF. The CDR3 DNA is TGCGCCAGCAGCTGGATGTACAGGGGTAAATTCGATGGCTACACCTTC.

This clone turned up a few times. Here the CDR3 DNA reads TGTGCCGTCGGCTCCGGGACAGGGGGCTTCGGTGAGCAGTTCTTC. It encodes CAVGSGTGGFGEQFF. This chain joins TRBV10-3 and TRBJ2-1; TRBD1 matches 12 bases. The CDR3 runs 15 residues. Germline assignment: CDR1 ENHRY and CDR2 SYGVKD. V lost 11 bases, J lost 9 bases, and 14 bases stayed unmatched.

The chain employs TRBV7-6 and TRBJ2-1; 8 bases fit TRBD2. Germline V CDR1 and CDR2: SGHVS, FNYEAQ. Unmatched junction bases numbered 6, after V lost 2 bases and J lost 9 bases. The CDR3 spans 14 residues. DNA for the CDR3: TGTGCCAGCAGCTTAACAGCGGGAGTGAGTGAGCAGTTCTTC. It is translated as CASSLTAGVSEQFF.

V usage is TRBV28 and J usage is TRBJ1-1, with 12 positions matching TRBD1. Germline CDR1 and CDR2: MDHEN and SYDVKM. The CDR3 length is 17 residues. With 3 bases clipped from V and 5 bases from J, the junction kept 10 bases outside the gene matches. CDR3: CASSLGTGGARVTEAFF. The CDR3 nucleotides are TGTGCCAGCAGTTTGGGGACAGGGGGCGCCCGGGTGACTGAAGCTTTCTTT.

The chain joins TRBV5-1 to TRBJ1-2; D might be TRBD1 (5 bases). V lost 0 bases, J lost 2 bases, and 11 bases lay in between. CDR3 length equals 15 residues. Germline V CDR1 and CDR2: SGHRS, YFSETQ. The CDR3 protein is CASSLAGRANYGYTF. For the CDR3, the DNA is TGCGCCAGCAGCTTGGCCGGCAGGGCCAACTATGGCTACACCTTC.

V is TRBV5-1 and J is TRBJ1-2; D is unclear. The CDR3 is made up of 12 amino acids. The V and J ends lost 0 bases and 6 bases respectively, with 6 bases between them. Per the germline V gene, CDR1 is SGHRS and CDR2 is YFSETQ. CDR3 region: CASSLADDGYTF. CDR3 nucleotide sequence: TGCGCCAGCAGCTTGGCAGATGATGGCTACACCTTC. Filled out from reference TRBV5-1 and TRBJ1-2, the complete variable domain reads KAGVTQTPRYLIKTRGQQVTLSCSPISGHRSVSWYQQTPGQGLQFLFEYFSETQRNKGNFPGRFSGRQFSNSRSEMNVSTLELGDSALYLCASSLADDGYTFGSGTRLTVV.

The CDR3 DNA is TGTGCCAGCAGTGAGAGGCCATCACCCCCAAACACAGATACGCAGTATTTT. This codes for CASSERPSPPNTDTQYF. The chain carries TRBV6-1 and TRBJ2-3; D not resolved. CDR3 length: 17 amino acids. The germline CDR1 and CDR2 sequences are MNHNS and SASEGT. V shed 3 bases and J shed 2 bases, with 18 bases lying between them.

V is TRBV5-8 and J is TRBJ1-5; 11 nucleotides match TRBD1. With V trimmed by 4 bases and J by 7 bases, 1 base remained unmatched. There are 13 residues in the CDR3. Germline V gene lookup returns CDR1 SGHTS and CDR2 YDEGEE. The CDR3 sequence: CASSRDRGQPQHF. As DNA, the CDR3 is TGTGCCAGCAGCAGGGACAGGGGGCAGCCCCAGCATTTT. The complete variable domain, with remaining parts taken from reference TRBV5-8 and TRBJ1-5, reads EAGVTQSPTHLIKTRGQQATLRCSPISGHTSVYWYQQALGLGLQFLLWYDEGEERNRGNFPPRFSGRQFPNYSSELNVNALELEDSALYLCASSRDRGQPQHFGDGTRLSIL.

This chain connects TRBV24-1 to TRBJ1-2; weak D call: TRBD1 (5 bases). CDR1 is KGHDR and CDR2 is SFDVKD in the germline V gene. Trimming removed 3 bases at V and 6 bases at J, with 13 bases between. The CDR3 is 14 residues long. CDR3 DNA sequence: TGTGCCACCAGTGATAGGGGCAGGGAGGATGGCTACACCTTC. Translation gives CATSDRGREDGYTF.

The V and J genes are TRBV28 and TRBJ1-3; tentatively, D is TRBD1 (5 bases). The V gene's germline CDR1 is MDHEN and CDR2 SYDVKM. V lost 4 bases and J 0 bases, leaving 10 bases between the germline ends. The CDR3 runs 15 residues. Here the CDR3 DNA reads TGTGCCAGCAGTTCGACAGTCCACTCTGGAAACACCATATATTTT. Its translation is CASSSTVHSGNTIYF.

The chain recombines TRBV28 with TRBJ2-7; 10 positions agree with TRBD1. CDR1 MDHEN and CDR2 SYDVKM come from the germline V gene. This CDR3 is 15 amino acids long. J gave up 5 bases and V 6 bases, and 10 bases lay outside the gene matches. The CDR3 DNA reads TGTGCCAGCAGCCAACCGGGACAGGGGAGTAACGAGCAGTACTTC. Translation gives CASSQPGQGSNEQYF.